This record concerns one T cell receptor (beta chain) sequence. This specimen belongs to a study of control samples from healthy donors and cancer patients. The method was immunoSEQ multiplex PCR; TCRdb's version includes in-frame clones alone and lacks a portion of them. The sample gives roughly 100,000 clones, more than 85% of which show up once; 7.8% is in the top ten. Germline V gene sequence: CDR1 SGHVS, CDR2 FNYEAQ. After removal of 4 bases from V and 4 bases from J, the junction contained 10 bases not matched to a gene. This CDR3 spans 16 amino acids. Sequenced input: blood. The chain is built from TRBV7-6 and TRBJ2-1; TRBD1 aligns across 7 bases. The TCR sequence derives from a man between 25 and 39 years old in good health. The CDR3 region has the DNA TGTGCCAGCAGCTCAGGTATAGGGGGCGCTTACAATGAGCAGTTCTTC. It is translated as CASSSGIGGAYNEQFF.